These 19 T cell receptor beta chains were all obtained from the same sample, sequenced in a study of vaccination and CD4 T cells after COVID-19. The Oncomine TCR Beta short-read assay was applied to DNA of cultured CD4+ T cells. Via MiXCR, TCRdb re-called the PCR reads, giving one row per CDR3 protein. The sample lists 13,000 or so distinct CDR3 sequences, around 40% occurring once. These receptors' targets are unknown. The sample's treatment: roughly ten-day PBMC culture with coronavirus spike peptide pools or control peptides (ViraFEST assay). The input for sequencing was CD4+ T cells from blood, cultured in vitro, taken after SARS-CoV-2 vaccination. These receptors originate from a human donor who had recovered from COVID-19.

A few counts support this clonotype. V is TRBV20-1 and J is TRBJ2-2, with D perhaps being TRBD1 or TRBD2 (5 bases each). The CDR3 is made up of 16 amino acids. CDR1 DFQATT and CDR2 SNEGSKA come from the germline V gene (reference sequence). Trimming took 0 bases from V and 2 from J, leaving 13 bases between them. This chain's CDR3 is CSARDPGTENTGELFF. The CDR3 DNA follows: TGCAGTGCTAGAGACCCCGGGACGGAAAACACCGGGGAGCTGTTTTTT.

The sample holds a few counts of this clonotype. The V and J genes are TRBV20-1 and TRBJ1-6, with D perhaps TRBD1 (5 bases). The V end lost 2 bases, the J end lost 4 bases, and 21 bases lay between the germline ends. The length of the CDR3 is 18 residues. From germline, CDR1 is DFQATT and CDR2 SNEGSKA (reference sequence). The CDR3 DNA reads as TGCAGTGCTAGACGACCCCGAGCAGGGCCACCTTATAATTCACCCCTCCACTTT. It translates to CSARRPRAGPPYNSPLHF.

This sequence joins TRBV24-1 and TRBJ2-5, with 9 positions matching TRBD2. Trimming took 4 bases from V and 2 from J; bases not matched to a gene: 4. The CDR3 length is 15 residues. The germline gives CDR1 KGHDR, CDR2 SFDVKD. The CDR3 DNA follows: TGTGCCACCAGTGAGACTAGCGGAGCACAAGAGACCCAGTACTTC. Translation gives CATSETSGAQETQYF.

This clonotype was seen more than once but under ten times. The chain joins TRBV6-1 to TRBJ1-1; 7 nucleotides line up with TRBD1. The V segment lost 7 bases and the J segment 0 bases; nucleotides outside the gene matches: 8. The CDR3 runs 15 residues. The V gene's germline CDR1 is MNHNS and CDR2 SASEGT. The CDR3: CASILGQALNTEAFF. CDR3 nucleotides: TGTGCCAGCATTTTAGGACAGGCGTTGAACACTGAAGCTTTCTTT.

As to this clonotype: The germline gene is not matched at one end of the junction; a read error may be the cause. The V gene is TRBV20-1, the J gene TRBJ2-3; 12 bases agree with TRBD2. Looked up from germline, CDR1 is DFQATT and CDR2 is SNEGSKA (reference sequence). CDR3 length: 14 residues. This chain's CDR3 is CSARGLAGTDAQYF. The DNA of the CDR3 is TGCAGTGCTAGGGGACTAGCGGGCACAGATGCGCAGTATTTT.

The V gene is TRBV6-1, the J gene TRBJ2-5; 9 positions match TRBD2. From germline, CDR1 is MNHNS and CDR2 SASEGT. The junction had 2 bases not matched to a gene; V was cut back by 11 bases and J by 1 base. This CDR3 comprises 12 residues. CDR3 bases: TGTGCCTCGACTAGCGGCCAAGAGACCCAGTACTTC. It translates to CASTSGQETQYF.

The rearrangement joins TRBV10-3 to TRBJ1-1; TRBD1 aligns across 7 bases. The CDR3 contains 13 residues. In germline, CDR1 is ENHRY, CDR2 SYGVKD. J was trimmed by 7 bases and V by 6 bases; bases with no gene match: 8. This CDR3 is CAISRQGWVEAFF. CDR3 coding DNA: TGTGCCATCAGCCGACAGGGTTGGGTTGAAGCTTTCTTT.

The CDR3, as DNA: TGTGCCAGCAGTTACGCGGCAAGGACCAGGAGCTCCTACGAGCAGTACTTC. Protein product: CASSYAARTRSSYEQYF. The V gene is TRBV6-5, the J gene TRBJ2-7; D is unresolved. The CDR3 runs to 17 residues. Between the trimmed V and J ends, which lost 2 bases and 0 bases, there was a span of 17 bases. Germline CDR1 and CDR2: MNHEY and SVGAGI.

This clonotype was observed once. The genes are TRBV30 and TRBJ2-5, with 8 bases identical to TRBD2. Per the germline V gene, CDR1 is GTSNPN and CDR2 is SVGIG (reference sequence). CDR3 length: 15 amino acids. The ends lost 0 bases at V and 5 bases at J; junction bases unmatched: 8. CDR3 nucleotides: TGTGCCTGGAGTGTACAAGCGGGAGTTTGGGAGACCCAGTACTTC. Protein sequence: CAWSVQAGVWETQYF.

The J gene is TRBJ1-2, the V gene TRBV29-1, with 8 bases identical to TRBD1. V shed 6 bases and J 4 bases; nucleotides not matched to a gene: 13. There are 15 residues in the CDR3. Germline loops: CDR1 SQVTM, CDR2 ANQGSEA. The CDR3: CSVGAGGARAYGYTF. CDR3 sequence (DNA): TGCAGCGTCGGGGCAGGGGGCGCTCGGGCCTATGGCTACACCTTC.

This clonotype is medium-sized in the sample. The genes are TRBV2 and TRBJ1-4; 7 bases match TRBD1. This CDR3 is built from 15 residues. From germline, CDR1 is SNHLY and CDR2 FYNNEI. Trimming cost V 4 bases and J 7 bases; bases outside gene matches: 9. The CDR3 coding sequence is TGTGCCAGCAGTGCCCGACAGGGAGGGGCTGAAAAACTGTTTTTT. This translates into CASSARQGGAEKLFF.

The gene calls are TRBV30 and TRBJ2-3; the D is unclear. Trimming pared 1 base from V and 6 bases from J, leaving 11 bases between. This CDR3 comprises 13 residues. The V gene's germline CDR1 is GTSNPN and CDR2 SVGIG (reference sequence). The CDR3 nucleotides read TGTGCCTGGAGTGGGAATGTCGCGGATACGCAGTATTTT. It encodes CAWSGNVADTQYF.

This rearrangement joins TRBV20-1 to TRBJ2-1; TRBD2 might be the D (5 bases). There are 14 residues in the CDR3. Per germline, CDR1 DFQATT and CDR2 SNEGSKA (reference sequence). Trimming removed 5 bases at V and 5 bases at J, with 16 bases between. CDR3 nucleotides: TGCAGTGCTGTTAGCCTAGCAGTTAACAATGAGCAGTTCTTC. It is translated as CSAVSLAVNNEQFF.

The chain recombines TRBV5-1 with TRBJ2-3; TRBD2 aligns across 8 bases. There are 17 residues in the CDR3. The junction had 13 bases not matched to a gene; V was cut back by 5 bases and J by 2 bases. In germline, CDR1 is SGHRS, CDR2 YFSETQ. The CDR3 DNA reads TGCGCCAGCAGTCGATATCCGGGGACTAGATACACAGATACGCAGTATTTT. It codes for CASSRYPGTRYTDTQYF. The complete variable domain, with remaining parts taken from reference TRBV5-1 and TRBJ2-3, reads KAGVTQTPRYLIKTRGQQVTLSCSPISGHRSVSWYQQTPGQGLQFLFEYFSETQRNKGNFPGRFSGRQFSNSRSEMNVSTLELGDSALYLCASSRYPGTRYTDTQYFGPGTRLTVL.

This clonotype showed up just a few times. This chain links TRBV7-2 with TRBJ2-3; 10 nucleotides match TRBD2. J lost 4 bases, V lost 6 bases, and 4 bases had no gene match. Germline V gives CDR1 SGHTA, CDR2 FQGNSA. The CDR3 is made up of 14 amino acids. Written as DNA, the CDR3 is TGTGCCAGCAGGCCCGGGACTAGCGCAGATACGCAGTATTTT. Residues: CASRPGTSADTQYF.

The chain combines TRBV6-2 or TRBV6-3 with TRBJ2-2, with 7 nucleotides matching TRBD1. V dropped 5 bases and J dropped 3; count of bases not matched to a gene: 3. This CDR3 region has 14 residues. CDR1 is MNHEY and CDR2 is SVGEGT in the germline V gene. CDR3 protein: CASSLQGDTGELFF. The DNA for the CDR3 is TGTGCCAGCAGTCTGCAGGGGGACACCGGGGAGCTGTTTTTT.

The V and J genes are TRBV20-1 and TRBJ1-6, with D tentatively TRBD1 (5 bases). V lost 1 base, J lost 7 bases, and 14 bases lay in between. The germline CDR1 and CDR2 sequences are DFQATT and SNEGSKA (reference sequence). CDR3 length: 15 amino acids. The CDR3 DNA reads TGCAGTGCTAGAGCCGGCGAGGGGTACAATTCACCCCTCCACTTT. Protein product: CSARAGEGYNSPLHF.

DNA of the CDR3: TGTGCCAGCAGCTTAATGGGGCCGGGAGCGTCTGATGAGCAGTTCTTC. Its protein product is CASSLMGPGASDEQFF. This chain uses TRBV7-3 with TRBJ2-1; weak D call: TRBD2 (6 bases). The CDR3 is made up of 16 amino acids. Germline V gene lookup returns CDR1 SGHTA and CDR2 FQGTGA. V was cut by 1 base and J by 8 bases, with 18 bases left in between.

This clonotype is categorized as medium-sized. For the CDR3, the DNA is TGCAGTACTGACCCGGGACTGAACACTGAAGCTTTCTTT. Translation gives CSTDPGLNTEAFF. The chain uses TRBV20-1 and TRBJ1-1; the D gene is possibly TRBD1 (5 bases). Germline V lookup: CDR1 DFQATT, CDR2 SNEGSKA (reference sequence). V lost 8 bases and J lost 0, with 13 bases in between. CDR3 length: 13 amino acids.